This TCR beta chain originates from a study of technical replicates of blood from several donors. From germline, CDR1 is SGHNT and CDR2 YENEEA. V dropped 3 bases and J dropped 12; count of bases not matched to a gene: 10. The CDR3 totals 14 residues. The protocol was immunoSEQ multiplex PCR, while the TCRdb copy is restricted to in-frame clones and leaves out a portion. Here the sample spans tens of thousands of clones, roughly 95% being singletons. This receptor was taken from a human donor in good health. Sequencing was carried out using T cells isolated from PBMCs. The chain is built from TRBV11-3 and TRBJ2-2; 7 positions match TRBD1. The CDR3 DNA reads TGTGCCAGCAGCTTGGGGACACAGACAGGGAAGCTGTTTTTT. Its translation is CASSLGTQTGKLFF. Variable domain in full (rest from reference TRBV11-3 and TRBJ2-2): EAGVVQSPRYKIIEKKQPVAFWCNPISGHNTLYWYLQNLGQGPELLIRYENEEAVDDSQLPKDRFSAERLKGVDSTLKIQPAELGDSAVYLCASSLGTQTGKLFFGEGSRLTVL.